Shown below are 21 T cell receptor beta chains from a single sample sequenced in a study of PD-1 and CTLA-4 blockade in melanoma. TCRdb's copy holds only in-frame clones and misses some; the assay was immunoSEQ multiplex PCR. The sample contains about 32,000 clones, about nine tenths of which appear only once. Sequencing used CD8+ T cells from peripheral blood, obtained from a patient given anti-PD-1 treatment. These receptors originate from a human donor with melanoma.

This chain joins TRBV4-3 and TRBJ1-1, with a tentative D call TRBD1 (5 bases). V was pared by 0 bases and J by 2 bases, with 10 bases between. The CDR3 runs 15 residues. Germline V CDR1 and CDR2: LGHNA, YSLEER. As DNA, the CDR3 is TGCGCCAGCAGCCAAGACGGGGGGGTCAACACTGAAGCTTTCTTT. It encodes CASSQDGGVNTEAFF.

The CDR3 DNA reads TGTGCCAGCAGCCCCGGGACCCGGTCGGGTGGCTACACCTTC. Translating gives CASSPGTRSGGYTF. The V and J genes are TRBV3-1 (or the pseudogene TRBV3-2) and TRBJ1-2; a possible D gene is TRBD1 (5 bases). The CDR3 sequence is 14 residues long. Between the trimmed V and J ends, which lost 4 bases and 7 bases, there was a span of 16 bases. Germline V gene sequence: CDR1 LGHDT, CDR2 YNNKEL (reference sequence).

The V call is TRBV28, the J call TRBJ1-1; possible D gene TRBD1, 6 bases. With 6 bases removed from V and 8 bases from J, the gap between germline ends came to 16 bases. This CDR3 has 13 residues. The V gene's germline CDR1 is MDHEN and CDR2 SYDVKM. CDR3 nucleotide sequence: TGTGCCAGCAGCCTGGACAGCGGATGGGAAGCTTTCTTT. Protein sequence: CASSLDSGWEAFF.

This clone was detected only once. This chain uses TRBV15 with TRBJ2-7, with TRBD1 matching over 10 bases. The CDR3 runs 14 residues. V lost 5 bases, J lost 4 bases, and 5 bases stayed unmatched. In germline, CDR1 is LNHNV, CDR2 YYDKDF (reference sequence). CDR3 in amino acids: CATSAGTGVYEQYF. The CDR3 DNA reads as TGTGCCACCAGCGCTGGGACAGGGGTTTACGAGCAGTACTTC.

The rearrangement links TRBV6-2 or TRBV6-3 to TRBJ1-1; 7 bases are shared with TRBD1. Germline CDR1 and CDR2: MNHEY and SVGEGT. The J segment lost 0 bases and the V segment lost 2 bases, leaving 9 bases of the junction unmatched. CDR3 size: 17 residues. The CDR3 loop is CASSYLRDRSMNTEAFF. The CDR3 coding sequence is TGTGCCAGCAGTTACCTCCGGGACAGATCCATGAACACTGAAGCTTTCTTT.

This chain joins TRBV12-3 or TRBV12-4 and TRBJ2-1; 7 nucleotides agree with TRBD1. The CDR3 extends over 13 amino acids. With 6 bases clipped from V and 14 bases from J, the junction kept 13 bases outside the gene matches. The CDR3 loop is CASSVGRQGHEFF. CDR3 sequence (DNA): TGTGCCAGCAGCGTCGGCAGACAGGGTCATGAGTTCTTC.

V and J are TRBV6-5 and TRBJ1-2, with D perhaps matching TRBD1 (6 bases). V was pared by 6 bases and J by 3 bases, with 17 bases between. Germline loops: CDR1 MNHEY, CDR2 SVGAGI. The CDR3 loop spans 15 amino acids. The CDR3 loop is CASRGTGSKDYGYTF. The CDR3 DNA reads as TGTGCCAGCAGGGGTACAGGGAGCAAGGACTATGGCTACACCTTC.

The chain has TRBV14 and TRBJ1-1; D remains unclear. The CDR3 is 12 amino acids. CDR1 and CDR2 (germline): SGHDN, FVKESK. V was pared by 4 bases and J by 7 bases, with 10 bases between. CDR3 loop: CASSLGWREAFF. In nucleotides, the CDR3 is TGTGCCAGCAGCCTGGGGTGGCGTGAAGCTTTCTTT.

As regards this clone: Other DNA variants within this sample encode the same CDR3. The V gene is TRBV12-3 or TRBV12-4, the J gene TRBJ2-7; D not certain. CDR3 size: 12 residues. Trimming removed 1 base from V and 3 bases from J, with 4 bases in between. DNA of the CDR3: TGTGCCAGCAGTTTAGGTAGCTACGAGCAGTACTTC. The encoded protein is CASSLGSYEQYF.

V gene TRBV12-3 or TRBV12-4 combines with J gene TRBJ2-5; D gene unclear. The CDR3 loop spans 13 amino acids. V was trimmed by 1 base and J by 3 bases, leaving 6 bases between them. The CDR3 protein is CASSLVEEETQYF. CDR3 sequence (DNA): TGTGCCAGCAGTTTAGTCGAGGAAGAGACCCAGTACTTC.

The CDR3 loop reads CASSEPWGGTEAFF. Here the CDR3 DNA reads TGTGCCAGCAGTGAACCCTGGGGGGGCACTGAAGCTTTCTTT. The J gene is TRBJ1-1, the V gene TRBV6-1, with D perhaps TRBD1 (5 bases). The V gene lost 2 bases and the J gene lost 4 bases, with 11 bases spanning the gap. The CDR3 is 14 residues long. Looked up from germline, CDR1 is MNHNS and CDR2 is SASEGT.

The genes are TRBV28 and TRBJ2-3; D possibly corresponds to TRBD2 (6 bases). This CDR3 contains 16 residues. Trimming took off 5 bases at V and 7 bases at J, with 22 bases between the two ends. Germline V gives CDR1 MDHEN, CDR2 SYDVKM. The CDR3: CASSLGGVWGANTQYF. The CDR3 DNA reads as TGTGCCAGCAGTCTGGGCGGGGTCTGGGGCGCGAATACGCAGTATTTT.

The CDR3 protein is CASSLGGAQSYEQYF. The CDR3 DNA sequence: TGTGCCAGCAGTTTAGGGGGGGCGCAGTCCTACGAGCAGTACTTC. The V gene is TRBV27, the J gene TRBJ2-7; a weak D match, TRBD2 (7 bases). Germline CDR1 reads MNHEY; CDR2 reads SMNVEV (reference sequence). The germline V and J ends were trimmed by 2 bases and 1 base, with 12 bases remaining between them. This CDR3 region has 15 residues.

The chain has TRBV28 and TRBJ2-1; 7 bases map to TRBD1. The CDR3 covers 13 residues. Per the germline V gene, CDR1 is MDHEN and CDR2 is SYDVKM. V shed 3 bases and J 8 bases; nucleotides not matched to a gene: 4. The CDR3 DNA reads TGTGCCAGCAGTTTCGAGGGGGCGCATGAGCAGTTCTTC. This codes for CASSFEGAHEQFF.

CDR3 sequence reads: CASSLGSTGELFF. CDR3 coding DNA: TGCGCCAGCAGCTTGGGCAGCACCGGGGAGCTGTTTTTT. The chain uses TRBV5-1 and TRBJ2-2; no reliable D call. The CDR3 is made up of 13 amino acids. The germline gives CDR1 SGHRS, CDR2 YFSETQ. V was trimmed by 0 bases and J by 4 bases, leaving 4 bases between them.

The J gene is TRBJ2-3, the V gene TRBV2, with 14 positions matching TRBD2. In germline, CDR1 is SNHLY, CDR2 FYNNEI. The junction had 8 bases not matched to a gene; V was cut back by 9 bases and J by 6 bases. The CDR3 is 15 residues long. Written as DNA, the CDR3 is TGTGCCAGTGGACGGACTAGCGGGGGGTTGGATACGCAGTATTTT. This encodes CASGRTSGGLDTQYF.

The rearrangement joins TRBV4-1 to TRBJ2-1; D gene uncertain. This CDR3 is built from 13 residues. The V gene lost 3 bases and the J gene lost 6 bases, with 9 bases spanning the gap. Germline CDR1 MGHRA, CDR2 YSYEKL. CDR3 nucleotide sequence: TGCGCCAGCAGCCACACTTGGGCCAATGAGCAGTTCTTC. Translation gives CASSHTWANEQFF.

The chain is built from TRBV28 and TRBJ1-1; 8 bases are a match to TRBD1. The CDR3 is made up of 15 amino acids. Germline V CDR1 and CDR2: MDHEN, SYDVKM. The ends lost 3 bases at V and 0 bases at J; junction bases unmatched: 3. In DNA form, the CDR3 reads TGTGCCAGCAGTTTTGGGACAGGCATGAACACTGAAGCTTTCTTT. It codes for CASSFGTGMNTEAFF.

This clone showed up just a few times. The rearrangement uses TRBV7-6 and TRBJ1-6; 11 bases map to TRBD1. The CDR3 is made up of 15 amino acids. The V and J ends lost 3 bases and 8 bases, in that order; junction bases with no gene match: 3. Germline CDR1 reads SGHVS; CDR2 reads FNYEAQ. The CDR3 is CASSLDRGRDSPLHF. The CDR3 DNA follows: TGTGCCAGCAGCTTGGACAGGGGGCGCGATTCACCCCTCCACTTT.

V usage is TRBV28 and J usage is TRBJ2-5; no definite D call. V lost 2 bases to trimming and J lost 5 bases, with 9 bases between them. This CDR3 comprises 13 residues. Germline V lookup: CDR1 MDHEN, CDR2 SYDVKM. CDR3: CASSLSPAETQYF. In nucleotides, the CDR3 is TGTGCCAGCAGTTTAAGCCCCGCCGAGACCCAGTACTTC.

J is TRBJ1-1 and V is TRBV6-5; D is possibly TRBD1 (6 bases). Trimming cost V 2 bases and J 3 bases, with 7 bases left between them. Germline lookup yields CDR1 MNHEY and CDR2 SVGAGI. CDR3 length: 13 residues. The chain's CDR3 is CASSYRGDTEAFF. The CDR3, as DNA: TGTGCCAGCAGTTACAGGGGGGACACTGAAGCTTTCTTT.